A selection of T cell receptor beta chains follows, all from one sample in a study of T cell responses to AZD1222 COVID-19 vaccine. The assay was immunoSEQ multiplex PCR, and TCRdb's table has in-frame clones only and misses some. The profile covers around 110,000 clones, with about 90% appearing a single time and 1.6% taken by the ten largest. Source: peripheral blood, taken 28 days after the second AZD1222 dose. These receptors all stem from an adult who received the AZD1222 COVID-19 vaccine. Both conserved end residues are part of each CDR3. Each record gives: V gene, J gene, clone size, D gene, CDR3 protein, CDR3 DNA. D genes are given only for firm matches. The size entry is marked missing in some rows and otherwise reads once, few, many or a size class.

v_gene: TRBV12-1
j_gene: TRBJ1-5
abundance: .
d_gene: .
CDR3aa: CASSKGQGGDQPQHF
CDR3nt: TGTGCCAGCAGCAAAGGACAGGGGGGGGATCAGCCCCAGCATTTT

v_gene: TRBV28
j_gene: TRBJ2-2
abundance: .
d_gene: TRBD2
CDR3aa: CASNEPWGGPNTGELFF
CDR3nt: TGTGCCAGCAATGAGCCTTGGGGGGGACCAAACACCGGGGAGCTGTTTTTT

v_gene: TRBV7-9
j_gene: TRBJ1-1
abundance: .
d_gene: TRBD1
CDR3aa: CASSKDRDTEAFF
CDR3nt: TGTGCCAGCAGCAAAGACAGGGACACTGAAGCTTTCTTT

v_gene: TRBV14
j_gene: TRBJ2-2
abundance: .
d_gene: .
CDR3aa: CASSRTTSTGELFF
CDR3nt: TGTGCCAGCAGCCGCACCACTAGCACCGGGGAGCTGTTTTTT

v_gene: TRBV27
j_gene: TRBJ2-2
abundance: .
d_gene: TRBD2
CDR3aa: CASSLGGAGELFF
CDR3nt: TGTGCCAGCAGCCTGGGGGGGGCCGGGGAGCTGTTTTTT

v_gene: TRBV6-1
j_gene: TRBJ2-1
abundance: .
d_gene: .
CDR3aa: CASNEGTYNEQFF
CDR3nt: TGTGCCAGCAATGAAGGGACATACAATGAGCAGTTCTTC

v_gene: TRBV7-9
j_gene: TRBJ1-4
abundance: .
d_gene: .
CDR3aa: CASSLGLATPNEKLFF
CDR3nt: TGTGCCAGCAGCTTAGGGCTCGCAACCCCTAATGAAAAACTGTTTTTT

v_gene: TRBV6-6
j_gene: TRBJ1-2
abundance: .
d_gene: .
CDR3aa: CASSYPSQQGYGYTF
CDR3nt: TGTGCCAGCAGTTACCCCAGCCAACAGGGCTATGGCTACACCTTC

v_gene: TRBV5-1
j_gene: TRBJ2-1
abundance: .
d_gene: .
CDR3aa: CASSLDPLSDEQFF
CDR3nt: TGCGCCAGCAGCTTGGACCCCCTCTCCGATGAGCAGTTCTTC

v_gene: TRBV25-1
j_gene: TRBJ1-1
abundance: once
d_gene: .
CDR3aa: CASSENTEAFF
CDR3nt: TGTGCCAGCAGTGAGAACACTGAAGCTTTCTTT

v_gene: TRBV6-1
j_gene: TRBJ2-1
abundance: .
d_gene: TRBD2
CDR3aa: CASSEGSGGSYNEQFF
CDR3nt: TGTGCCAGCAGTGAAGGCAGCGGGGGATCCTACAATGAGCAGTTCTTC

v_gene: TRBV27
j_gene: TRBJ2-5
abundance: .
d_gene: .
CDR3aa: CASSLAPLQTQYF
CDR3nt: TGTGCCAGCAGTTTAGCACCGTTGCAGACCCAGTACTTC

v_gene: TRBV28
j_gene: TRBJ1-1
abundance: .
d_gene: TRBD1
CDR3aa: CASPQGGGTEAFF
CDR3nt: TGTGCCAGCCCCCAGGGGGGCGGGACTGAAGCTTTCTTT

v_gene: TRBV20-1
j_gene: TRBJ1-2
abundance: .
d_gene: .
CDR3aa: CSASWGANNYGYTF
CDR3nt: TGCAGTGCTAGTTGGGGGGCCAATAACTATGGCTACACCTTC

v_gene: TRBV2
j_gene: TRBJ1-2
abundance: .
d_gene: .
CDR3aa: CASRGINYGYTF
CDR3nt: TGTGCCAGCAGGGGGATTAACTATGGCTACACCTTC

v_gene: TRBV6-5
j_gene: TRBJ2-1
abundance: .
d_gene: .
CDR3aa: CASSSPPRGRGNEQFF
CDR3nt: TGTGCCAGCAGTTCTCCTCCCAGGGGGCGGGGGAATGAGCAGTTCTTC